The clone carrying this TCR beta chain has a count of ten or more. Its cognate antigen is unknown. This entry is derived from a study of regulatory T cells in long-lasting Graves disease. Study-wide points: Thyroid tissue went unstudied; only peripheral blood was examined. New patients shared fewer public clonotypes (more than 850) than persistent patients did (2,741).

CDR3 regions were amplified by Arm-PCR using iRepertoire HTBI primers to build TCR beta libraries. TCRdb reprocessed the multiplex PCR reads with MiXCR, giving one entry per CDR3 protein. This table holds 350,000 to 500,000 distinct CDR3 sequences, 20% to 25% found once. The V gene's germline CDR1 is MNHEY and CDR2 SMNVEV (reference sequence). This CDR3 has 17 residues. The ends were cut back, 3 bases at V and 0 bases at J, with 12 bases in the middle. Indicated time point: persistent/refractory GD, antithyroid drugs over 5 years with positive TRAb. PBMC-extracted RNA yielded the TCR library. The sequencing used peripheral blood mononuclear cells (PBMCs), collected when the disease was refractory, from a patient treated with antithyroid drugs. The chain links TRBV27 to TRBJ2-6, with D possibly TRBD1 on 6 matching bases. The sequence was obtained from a female donor with Graves disease. CDR3 coding DNA: TGTGCCAGCAGTTTTGACAGGCTAAGCTCTGGGGCCAACGTCCTGACTTTC. Translating gives CASSFDRLSSGANVLTF.